The TCR beta chain described here comes from a study of cytomegalovirus exposure and HLA in healthy donors. Overall study context: Within the Caucasian-associated ancestry cluster were roughly 79% of the approximately 400 genotyped donors.

Worth noting for this clone: The antigen is undetermined.

PCR amplification relied on 60 Vbeta primers (plus 13 Jbeta primers). Produced via immunoSEQ multiplex PCR; TCRdb's table is partial and in-frame only. This table holds approximately 220,000 clones, roughly 80% found once. Notes on the study in general: Segments of the TCR beta V type were, in most cases, productive about 87% or about 30% of the time in an earlier analysis.

Material for sequencing was PBMCs. The clonotype originates from a man under 40 in good health and CMV-seronegative.

CDR3 sequence: CASSGQGYGRTEAFF. The DNA of the CDR3 is TGTGCCAGCAGTGGACAGGGATATGGGCGCACTGAAGCTTTCTTT. The rearrangement joins TRBV6-6 to TRBJ1-1; 8 bases fit TRBD1. V lost 5 bases and J lost 4; bases outside the gene matches: 9. Germline V CDR1 and CDR2: MNHNY, SVGAGI (reference sequence). The CDR3 covers 15 residues.